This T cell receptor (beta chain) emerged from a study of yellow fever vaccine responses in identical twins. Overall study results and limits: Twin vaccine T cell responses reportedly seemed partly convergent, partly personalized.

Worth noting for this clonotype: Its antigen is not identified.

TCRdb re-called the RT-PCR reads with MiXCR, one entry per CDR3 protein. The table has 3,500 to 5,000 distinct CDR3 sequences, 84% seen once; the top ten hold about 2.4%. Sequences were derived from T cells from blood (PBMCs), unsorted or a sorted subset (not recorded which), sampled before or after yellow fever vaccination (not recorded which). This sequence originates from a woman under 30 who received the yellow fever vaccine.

CDR3 sequence reads: CASSQGRYYEQYF. The CDR3 region has the DNA TGTGCCAGCAGCCAAGGACGGTACTACGAGCAGTACTTC. The rearrangement joins TRBV14 to TRBJ2-7, with D uncertain. V was pared by 1 base and J by 3 bases, with 7 bases between. The CDR3 is made up of 13 amino acids. Per the germline V gene, CDR1 is SGHDN and CDR2 is FVKESK.